Below are 22 T cell receptor beta chains sequenced from a single sample in a study of long-term antiretroviral therapy in people with HIV. The immunoSEQ assay was v3.0, run at survey level. Sequencing used immunoSEQ multiplex PCR; TCRdb keeps in-frame clones, though not all of them. In the table there are about 37,000 clones, 80% to 85% of which are singletons. Sequences were derived from unsorted PBMCs, sampled 1 year after starting antiretroviral therapy. These receptor sequences come from a man younger than 35 with HIV.

The rearrangement uses TRBV5-6 and TRBJ1-5, with D possibly matching TRBD1 (6 bases). V was shortened by 4 bases and J by 2 bases, with 13 bases between the two germline ends. The germline gives CDR1 SGHDT, CDR2 YYEEEE. The length of the CDR3 is 15 residues. CDR3 sequence (DNA): TGTGCCAGCAGCCTGGACAGTACCGGCAATCAGCCCCAGCATTTT. This sequence encodes CASSLDSTGNQPQHF.

The V and J genes are TRBV7-9 and TRBJ2-2; tentative D call: TRBD2 (6 bases). V was clipped by 5 bases and J by 5 bases, with 15 bases between them. Germline CDR1 SEHNR, CDR2 FQNEAQ (reference sequence). This CDR3 comprises 15 residues. This CDR3 is CASSPLDRGTGELFF. CDR3 coding DNA: TGTGCCAGCAGCCCGTTGGACCGGGGGACCGGGGAGCTGTTTTTT.

V and J are TRBV4-3 and TRBJ1-2, with 8 bases matching TRBD1. The trim removed 0 bases at V and 1 base at J, leaving 4 bases unmatched. CDR3 length equals 16 residues. Per the germline V gene, CDR1 is LGHNA and CDR2 is YSLEER. The CDR3 reads CASSQDGTGINYGYTF. The CDR3 region has the DNA TGCGCCAGCAGCCAAGACGGGACAGGAATTAACTATGGCTACACCTTC.

Only one count was recorded for this clone. The rearrangement uses TRBV6-5 and TRBJ2-1; a possible D gene is TRBD2 (6 bases). Germline V lookup: CDR1 MNHEY, CDR2 SVGAGI. Trimming removed 4 bases from V and 5 bases from J, with 15 bases in between. The CDR3 consists of 15 residues. CDR3 loop: CASSLGLSAHNEQFF. As DNA, the CDR3 is TGTGCCAGCAGTTTGGGACTCTCTGCCCACAATGAGCAGTTCTTC.

The CDR3 loop reads CASSFREENTEAFF. As DNA, the CDR3 is TGTGCCAGCAGCTTTAGGGAGGAGAACACTGAAGCTTTCTTT. The chain carries TRBV7-9 and TRBJ1-1; no firm D call. The germline CDR1 and CDR2 sequences are SEHNR and FQNEAQ (reference sequence). CDR3 size: 14 residues. The ends were cut back, 3 bases at V and 1 base at J, with 9 bases in the middle.

The V and J genes are TRBV19 and TRBJ1-4; 7 bases match TRBD1. Germline V CDR1 and CDR2: LNHDA, SQIVND (reference sequence). Trimming cost V 9 bases and J 8 bases; bases outside gene matches: 18. The CDR3 consists of 16 residues. CDR3 protein: CASRGGQNGMGEKLFF. The CDR3 nucleotides are TGTGCCAGCAGGGGGGGACAGAACGGAATGGGGGAAAAACTGTTTTTT.

The chain recombines TRBV28 with TRBJ2-1, with TRBD2 matching 13 bases. Per germline, CDR1 MDHEN and CDR2 SYDVKM. J was trimmed by 1 base and V by 4 bases; bases with no gene match: 4. This CDR3 contains 17 residues. The CDR3, as DNA: TGTGCCAGCAGTTGGGGACTAGCGGGATCGTCCTACAATGAGCAGTTCTTC. Its translation is CASSWGLAGSSYNEQFF.

This rearrangement joins TRBV19 to TRBJ1-1; D is ambiguous. Germline CDR1 reads LNHDA; CDR2 reads SQIVND (reference sequence). There are 14 residues in the CDR3. V shed 1 base and J shed 0 bases, with 6 bases lying between them. As DNA, the CDR3 is TGTGCCAGTAGTATAGGGTCCATGAACACTGAAGCTTTCTTT. Protein: CASSIGSMNTEAFF.

The sample holds a few counts of this clone. This sequence joins TRBV18 and TRBJ2-7, with a weak D call TRBD1 (6 bases). CDR3 length: 14 residues. V lost 6 bases, J lost 0 bases, and 12 bases lay in between. Germline V gives CDR1 KGHSH, CDR2 LQKENI. The CDR3 DNA is TGTGCCAGCTCCCCTGGACAGAGCTCCTACGAGCAGTACTTC. It is translated as CASSPGQSSYEQYF.

The chain combines TRBV6-6 with TRBJ1-5; D possibly corresponds to TRBD1 (6 bases). The germline V gene has CDR1 MNHNY and CDR2 SVGAGI (reference sequence). Trimming shortened V by 4 bases and J by 0 bases, and 13 bases separated the two germline ends. This CDR3 comprises 16 residues. Here the CDR3 DNA reads TGTGCCAGCAGTTCCCGGGGGCTTGATAGCAATCAGCCCCAGCATTTT. Protein sequence: CASSSRGLDSNQPQHF.

The genes are TRBV11-2 and TRBJ1-2, with TRBD1 as a possible D gene (6 bases). This CDR3 has 12 amino acids. Germline lookup yields CDR1 SGHAT and CDR2 FQNNGV. The V end was cut by 5 bases, the J end by 7 bases, with 11 bases between. As DNA, the CDR3 is TGTGCCAGCAGCGCCGGACAGTCTGGCTACACCTTC. The encoded protein is CASSAGQSGYTF.

J is TRBJ2-2 and V is TRBV14; D might be TRBD1 or TRBD2, each matching 5 bases. Germline CDR1 and CDR2: SGHDN and FVKESK. V lost 1 base, J lost 1 base, and 19 bases lay in between. CDR3 length: 19 amino acids. CDR3 residues: CASSQVPRPGTLNTGELFF. The CDR3 bases are TGTGCCAGCAGCCAAGTTCCAAGACCCGGGACGCTGAACACCGGGGAGCTGTTTTTT. The full variable domain, in which reference TRBV14 and TRBJ2-2 provide the parts outside the CDR3, is EAGVTQFPSHSVIEKGQTVTLRCDPISGHDNLYWYRRVMGKEIKFLLHFVKESKQDESGMPNNRFLAERTGGTYSTLKVQPAELEDSGVYFCASSQVPRPGTLNTGELFFGEGSRLTVL.

This clone was recorded only once. The chain combines TRBV21-1 with TRBJ2-1. TRBV21-1 is labeled a pseudogene. CDR3 length equals 15 residues. CDR3 in DNA: TGTGCCAGCAGCGGAAAGGTTGCCGAATACAATGAGCAGTTCTTC. It is translated as CASSGKVAEYNEQFF.

The J gene is TRBJ1-2, the V gene TRBV6-5; a weak D match, TRBD1 (5 bases). CDR3 size: 12 residues. With 7 bases removed from V and 3 bases from J, the gap between germline ends came to 9 bases. Germline V lookup: CDR1 MNHEY, CDR2 SVGAGI. The DNA for the CDR3 is TGTGCCAGCACGGGGGGGTACTATGGCTACACCTTC. Its translation: CASTGGYYGYTF.

V usage is TRBV2 and J usage is TRBJ2-1, with 8 bases matching TRBD1. The trim removed 4 bases at V and 2 bases at J, leaving 1 base unmatched. The CDR3 totals 14 residues. The germline V gene encodes CDR1 SNHLY and CDR2 FYNNEI. The CDR3 DNA reads as TGTGCCAGCAGTGTGGACAGGGCCTACAATGAGCAGTTCTTC. This gives the protein CASSVDRAYNEQFF.

This sequence joins TRBV18 and TRBJ1-1; D not resolved. V lost 0 bases, J lost 4 bases, and 6 bases lay in between. Germline V gene lookup returns CDR1 KGHSH and CDR2 LQKENI. CDR3 length: 13 amino acids. CDR3 sequence reads: CASSPPGSTEAFF. The CDR3 bases are TGTGCCAGCTCACCACCGGGGAGCACTGAAGCTTTCTTT.

V is TRBV12-5 and J is TRBJ1-6; 7 nucleotides match TRBD1. J gave up 7 bases and V 6 bases, and 6 bases lay outside the gene matches. This CDR3 spans 14 amino acids. Germline V gene data show CDR1 as LGHNT and CDR2 as FRNRAP. The CDR3 loop is CASGLGQLNSPLHF. DNA of the CDR3: TGTGCTAGTGGCCTGGGACAGTTAAATTCACCCCTCCACTTT.

This rearrangement joins TRBV11-2 to TRBJ1-1, with D possibly being TRBD1 (5 bases). V lost 11 bases and J 1 base, leaving 20 bases between the germline ends. CDR3 size: 15 residues. The germline CDR1 and CDR2 sequences are SGHAT and FQNNGV. The CDR3 nucleotides read TGTGCCTGCGCGAAGGCGGGGACGGGGAACACTGAAGCTTTCTTT. Translating gives CACAKAGTGNTEAFF.

This sequence joins TRBV19 and TRBJ2-7; no clear D. This CDR3 has 14 amino acids. V lost 3 bases to trimming and J lost 3 bases, with 12 bases between them. The germline V gene has CDR1 LNHDA and CDR2 SQIVND (reference sequence). The CDR3 sequence is CASSIRSENYEQYF. CDR3 DNA: TGTGCCAGTAGTATTAGATCAGAGAACTACGAGCAGTACTTC.

CDR3: CASSLYTGGGPGTGELFF. The CDR3 DNA reads TGTGCCAGCAGTTTGTATACAGGGGGCGGGCCGGGCACCGGGGAGCTGTTTTTT. V usage is TRBV27 and J usage is TRBJ2-2; 9 bases line up with TRBD1. Per germline, CDR1 MNHEY and CDR2 SMNVEV (reference sequence). This CDR3 has 18 amino acids. Trimming at V came to 3 bases and at J to 4 bases, leaving 12 bases not matched to a gene.

The chain carries TRBV12-5 and TRBJ1-1; D is ambiguous. The germline CDR1 and CDR2 sequences are LGHNT and FRNRAP. The CDR3 runs to 13 residues. V was cut by 3 bases and J by 1 base, with 6 bases left in between. The CDR3 coding sequence is TGTGCTAGTGGTTTAACAGCGAACACTGAAGCTTTCTTT. This encodes CASGLTANTEAFF.

This clone showed up just once. The chain joins TRBV28 to TRBJ2-7; a possible D gene is TRBD1 (5 bases). V was shortened by 4 bases and J by 3 bases, with 10 bases between the two germline ends. CDR3 length: 13 residues. The V gene's germline CDR1 is MDHEN and CDR2 SYDVKM. DNA of the CDR3: TGTGCCAGCAGTTCGATCGACAGCTACGAGCAGTACTTC. Translated, it gives CASSSIDSYEQYF.